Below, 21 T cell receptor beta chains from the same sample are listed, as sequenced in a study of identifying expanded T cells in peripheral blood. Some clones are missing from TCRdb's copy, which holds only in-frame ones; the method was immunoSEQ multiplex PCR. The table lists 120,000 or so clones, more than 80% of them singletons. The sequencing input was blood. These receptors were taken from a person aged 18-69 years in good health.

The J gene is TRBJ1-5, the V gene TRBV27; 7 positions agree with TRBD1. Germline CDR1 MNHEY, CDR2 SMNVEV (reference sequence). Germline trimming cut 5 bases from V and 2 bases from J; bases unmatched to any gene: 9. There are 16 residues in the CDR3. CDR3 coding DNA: TGTGCCAGCAGTCCTAGGAAAACAGGGGGCAATCAGCCCCAGCATTTT. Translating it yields CASSPRKTGGNQPQHF.

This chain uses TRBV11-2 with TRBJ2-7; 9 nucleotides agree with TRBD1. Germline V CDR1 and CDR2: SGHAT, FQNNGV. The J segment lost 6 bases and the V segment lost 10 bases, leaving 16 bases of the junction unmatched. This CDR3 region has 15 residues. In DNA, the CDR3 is TGTGCCATCCCCCGCGGGGAGGGACAGGGTGGCGAGCAGTACTTC. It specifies CAIPRGEGQGGEQYF.

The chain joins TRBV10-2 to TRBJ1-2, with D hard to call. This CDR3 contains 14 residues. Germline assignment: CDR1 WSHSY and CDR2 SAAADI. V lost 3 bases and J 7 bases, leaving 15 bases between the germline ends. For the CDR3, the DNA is TGCGCCAGCAGTGACTTCACTTGGGCCTTTGGCTACACCTTC. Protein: CASSDFTWAFGYTF.

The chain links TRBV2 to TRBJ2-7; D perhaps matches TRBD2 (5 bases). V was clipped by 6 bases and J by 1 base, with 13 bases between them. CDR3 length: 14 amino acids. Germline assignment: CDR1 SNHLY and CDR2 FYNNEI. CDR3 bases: TGTGCCAGCAGGTTTAACAGAGGGTCCTACGAGCAGTACTTC. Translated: CASRFNRGSYEQYF.

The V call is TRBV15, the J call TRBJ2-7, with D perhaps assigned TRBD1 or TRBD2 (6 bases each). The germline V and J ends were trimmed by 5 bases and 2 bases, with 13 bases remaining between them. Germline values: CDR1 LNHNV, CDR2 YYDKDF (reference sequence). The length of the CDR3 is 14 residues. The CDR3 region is CATSEGGTAYEQYF. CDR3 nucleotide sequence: TGTGCCACCAGCGAGGGGGGAACGGCCTACGAGCAGTACTTC.

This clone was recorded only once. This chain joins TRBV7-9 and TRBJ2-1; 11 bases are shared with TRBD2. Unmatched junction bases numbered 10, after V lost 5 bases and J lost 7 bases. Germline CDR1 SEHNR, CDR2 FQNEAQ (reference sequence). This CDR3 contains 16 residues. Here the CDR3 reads CASSHNLAGGPNEQFF. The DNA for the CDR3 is TGTGCCAGCAGCCACAACCTAGCGGGGGGACCTAATGAGCAGTTCTTC.

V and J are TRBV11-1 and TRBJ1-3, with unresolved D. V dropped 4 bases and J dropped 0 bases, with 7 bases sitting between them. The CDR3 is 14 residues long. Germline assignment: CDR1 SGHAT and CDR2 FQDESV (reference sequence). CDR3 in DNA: TGTGCCAGCAGCTCGAGGTTCTCTGGAAACACCATATATTTT. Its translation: CASSSRFSGNTIYF.

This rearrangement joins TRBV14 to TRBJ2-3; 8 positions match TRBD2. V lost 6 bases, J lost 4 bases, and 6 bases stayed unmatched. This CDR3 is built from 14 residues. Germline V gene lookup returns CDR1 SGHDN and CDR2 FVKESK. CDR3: CASSVGGASDTQYF. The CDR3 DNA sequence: TGTGCCAGCAGTGTCGGGGGGGCATCAGATACGCAGTATTTT.

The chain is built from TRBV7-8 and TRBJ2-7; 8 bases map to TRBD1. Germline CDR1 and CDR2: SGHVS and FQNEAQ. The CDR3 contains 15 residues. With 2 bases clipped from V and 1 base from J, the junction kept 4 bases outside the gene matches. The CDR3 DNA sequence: TGTGCCAGCAGCTTAAGAGGGACAGGATCCTACGAGCAGTACTTC. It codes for CASSLRGTGSYEQYF.

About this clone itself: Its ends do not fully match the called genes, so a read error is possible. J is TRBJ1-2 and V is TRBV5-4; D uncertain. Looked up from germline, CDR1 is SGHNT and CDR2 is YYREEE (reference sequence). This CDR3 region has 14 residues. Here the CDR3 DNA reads TGTGCCAGCAGCTCCCCGCACCAATTCTATGACTACACCTTC. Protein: CASSSPHQFYDYTF.

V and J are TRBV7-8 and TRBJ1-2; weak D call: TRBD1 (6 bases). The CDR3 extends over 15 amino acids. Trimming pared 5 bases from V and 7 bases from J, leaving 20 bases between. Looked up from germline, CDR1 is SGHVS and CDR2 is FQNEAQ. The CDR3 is CASSRNQGLGSGYTF. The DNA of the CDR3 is TGTGCCAGCAGCCGTAATCAGGGGTTGGGCTCTGGCTACACCTTC.

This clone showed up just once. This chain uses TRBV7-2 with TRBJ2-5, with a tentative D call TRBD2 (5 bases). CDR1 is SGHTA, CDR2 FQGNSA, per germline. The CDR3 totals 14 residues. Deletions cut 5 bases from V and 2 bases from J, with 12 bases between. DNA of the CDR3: TGTGCCAGCAGCCCGTCCGGGGTACAAGAGACCCAGTACTTC. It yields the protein CASSPSGVQETQYF.

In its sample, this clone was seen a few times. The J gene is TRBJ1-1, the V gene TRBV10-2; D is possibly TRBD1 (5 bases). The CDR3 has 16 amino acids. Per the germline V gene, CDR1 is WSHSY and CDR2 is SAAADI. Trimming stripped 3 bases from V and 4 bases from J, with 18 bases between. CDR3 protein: CASSDLAGTGPTEAFF. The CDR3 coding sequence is TGCGCCAGCAGTGATCTCGCCGGGACGGGGCCCACTGAAGCTTTCTTT.

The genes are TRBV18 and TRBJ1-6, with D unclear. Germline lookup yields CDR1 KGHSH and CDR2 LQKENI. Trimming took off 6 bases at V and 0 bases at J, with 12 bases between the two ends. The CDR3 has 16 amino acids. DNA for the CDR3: TGTGCCAGCTCCGAGGGCCCGAGCTCCTATAATTCACCCCTCCACTTT. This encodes CASSEGPSSYNSPLHF.

The CDR3 sequence: CASSYGQGRYEQFF. CDR3 DNA: TGTGCCAGTAGTTACGGACAGGGGAGGTATGAGCAGTTCTTC. This chain connects TRBV19 to TRBJ2-1; TRBD1 aligns across 9 bases. The germline V gene has CDR1 LNHDA and CDR2 SQIVND (reference sequence). V trimming: 5 bases; J trimming: 8 bases; junction bases outside the gene matches: 7. The CDR3 is made up of 14 amino acids.

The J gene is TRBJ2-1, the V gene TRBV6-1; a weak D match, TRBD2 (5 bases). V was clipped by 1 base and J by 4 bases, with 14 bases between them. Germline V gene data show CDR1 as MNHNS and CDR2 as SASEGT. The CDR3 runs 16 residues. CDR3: CASSEESFSDYNEQFF. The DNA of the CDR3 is TGTGCCAGCAGTGAAGAAAGCTTTAGCGATTACAATGAGCAGTTCTTC.

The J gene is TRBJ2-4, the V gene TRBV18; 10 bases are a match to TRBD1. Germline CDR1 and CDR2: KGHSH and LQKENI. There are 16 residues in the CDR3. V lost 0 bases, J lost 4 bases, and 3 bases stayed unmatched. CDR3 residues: CASSPPGQGGKNIQYF. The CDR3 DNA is TGTGCCAGCTCACCACCCGGACAGGGGGGTAAAAACATTCAGTACTTC.

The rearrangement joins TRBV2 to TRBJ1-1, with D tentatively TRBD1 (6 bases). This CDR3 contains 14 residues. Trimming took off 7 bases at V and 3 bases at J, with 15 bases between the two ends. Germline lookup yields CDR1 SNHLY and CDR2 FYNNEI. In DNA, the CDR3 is TGTGCCAGCAAGACCTCTGGGGGCTACACTGAAGCTTTCTTT. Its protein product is CASKTSGGYTEAFF.

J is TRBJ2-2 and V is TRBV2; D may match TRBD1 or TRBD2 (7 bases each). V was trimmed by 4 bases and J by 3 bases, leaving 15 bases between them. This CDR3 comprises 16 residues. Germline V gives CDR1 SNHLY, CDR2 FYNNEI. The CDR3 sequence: CASSAQGGMHTGELFF. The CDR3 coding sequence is TGTGCCAGCAGTGCCCAGGGGGGGATGCACACCGGGGAGCTGTTTTTT.

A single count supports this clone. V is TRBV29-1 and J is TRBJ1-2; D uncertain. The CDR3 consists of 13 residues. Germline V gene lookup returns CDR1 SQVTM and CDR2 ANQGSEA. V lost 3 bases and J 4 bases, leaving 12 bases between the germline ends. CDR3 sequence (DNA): TGCAGCGTTGAGCCAGGACTTGTCTATGGCTACACCTTC. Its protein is CSVEPGLVYGYTF. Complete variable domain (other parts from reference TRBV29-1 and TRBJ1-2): SAVISQKPSRDICQRGTSLTIQCQVDSQVTMMFWYRQQPGQSLTLIATANQGSEATYESGFVIDKFPISRPNLTFSTLTVSNMSPEDSSIYLCSVEPGLVYGYTFGSGTRLTVV.

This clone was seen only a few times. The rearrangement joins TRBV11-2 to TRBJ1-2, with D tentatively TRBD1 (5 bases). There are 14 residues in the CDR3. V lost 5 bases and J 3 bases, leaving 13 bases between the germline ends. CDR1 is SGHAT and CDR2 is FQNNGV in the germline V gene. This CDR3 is CASSPRTPHYGYTF. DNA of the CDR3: TGTGCCAGCAGCCCGAGGACACCGCACTATGGCTACACCTTC.